Each of the 20 T cell receptor beta chains below was sequenced from the same sample in a study of T cells after yellow fever vaccination. Via MiXCR, TCRdb re-called the 5' RACE reads, giving one row per CDR3 protein. The sample lists 150,000 to 200,000 distinct CDR3 sequences, approximately 9.9% occurring once. Sample: CD8+ T cells sorted from PBMCs, taken 15 days after the yellow fever booster vaccination. The receptors derive from a man between 18 and 29 years old who received the YFV17D yellow fever vaccine.

The chain combines TRBV3-1 with TRBJ2-7; the D is unclear. Trimming removed 0 bases from V and 3 bases from J, with 15 bases in between. CDR3 length: 16 amino acids. Germline assignment: CDR1 LGHDT and CDR2 YNNKEL (reference sequence). In nucleotides, the CDR3 is TGTGCCAGCAGCCAAGATCCCCGGACGGCTTTCTACGAGCAGTACTTC. Translation: CASSQDPRTAFYEQYF.

On this clonotype: Mismatch with germline at one junction end may stem from a read error. The rearrangement links TRBV6-1 to TRBJ2-1; D remains ambiguous. The length of the CDR3 is 14 residues. In germline, CDR1 is MNHNS, CDR2 SASEGT. The CDR3 protein is CACSERVGWGEQFF. The CDR3 DNA reads TGTGCCTGCAGTGAACGGGTCGGGTGGGGTGAGCAGTTCTTC.

The chain uses TRBV7-9 and TRBJ2-1; D is unclear. Germline V gene data show CDR1 as SEHNR and CDR2 as FQNEAQ (reference sequence). CDR3 size: 14 residues. Deletions cut 3 bases from V and 6 bases from J, with 12 bases between. The CDR3 bases are TGTGCCAGCAGCTTGGTTCTAGGCCGCAATGAGCAGTTCTTC. As protein: CASSLVLGRNEQFF.

In its sample, this clonotype was seen a few times. The chain joins TRBV29-1 to TRBJ2-1; no firm D call. There are 13 residues in the CDR3. The V gene's germline CDR1 is SQVTM and CDR2 ANQGSEA. DNA for the CDR3: TGCAGTCACCTCCGGGCAGGTTATTGGGAGCAGTTCTTC. Protein: CSHLRAGYWEQFF.

The CDR3 bases are TGTGCCAGCAGCTCAGGGGGGCAGGGTTTGGCCGGGGAGCTGTTTTTT. It encodes CASSSGGQGLAGELFF. The gene calls are TRBV7-3 and TRBJ2-2; D possibly corresponds to TRBD1 (7 bases). Trimming took off 4 bases at V and 6 bases at J, with 18 bases between the two ends. The CDR3 runs to 16 residues. Germline-derived CDR1 and CDR2 are SGHTA and FQGTGA.

The rearrangement links TRBV7-9 to TRBJ2-2; 12 bases are shared with TRBD2. The CDR3 runs to 15 residues. CDR1 and CDR2 from the germline V gene are SEHNR and FQNEAQ (reference sequence). With 5 bases clipped from V and 7 bases from J, the junction kept 5 bases outside the gene matches. This CDR3 reads CASSRPLAGGGELFF. In DNA, the CDR3 is TGTGCCAGCAGCCGCCCACTAGCGGGAGGCGGGGAGCTGTTTTTT.

This clonotype was seen a handful of times. The chain couples TRBV7-9 to TRBJ1-4; D call uncertain. The germline V gene encodes CDR1 SEHNR and CDR2 FQNEAQ (reference sequence). The V end lost 5 bases, the J end lost 7 bases, and 17 bases lay between the germline ends. The CDR3 spans 15 residues. The CDR3: CASSPPGPAGEKLFF. CDR3 nucleotides: TGTGCCAGCAGCCCCCCCGGGCCAGCGGGTGAAAAACTGTTTTTT. Looking up the rest from reference TRBV7-9 and TRBJ1-4 gives the full variable domain: DTGVSQNPRHKITKRGQNVTFRCDPISEHNRLYWYRQTLGQGPEFLTYFQNEAQLEKSRLLSDRFSAERPKGSFSTLEIQRTEQGDSAMYLCASSPPGPAGEKLFFGSGTQLSVL.

This clonotype has more than one count but fewer than ten. V and J are TRBV7-2 and TRBJ2-5; D not resolved. Germline CDR1 is SGHTA and CDR2 is FQGNSA. The CDR3 length is 17 residues. Trimming removed 0 bases at V and 5 bases at J, with 19 bases between. DNA of the CDR3: TGTGCCAGCAGCTTAGCCCGCGGCGTGTACGGCCAGGAGACCCAGTACTTC. It specifies CASSLARGVYGQETQYF. The full variable domain, with the rest looked up from reference TRBV7-2 and TRBJ2-5, is GAGVSQSPSNKVTEKGKDVELRCDPISGHTALYWYRQSLGQGLEFLIYFQGNSAPDKSGLPSDRFSAERTGGSVSTLTIQRTQQEDSAVYLCASSLARGVYGQETQYFGPGTRLLVL.

This clonotype was found many times. This rearrangement joins TRBV29-1 to TRBJ2-2; TRBD1 is a possible D gene (7 bases). The germline V and J ends were trimmed by 0 bases and 4 bases, with 24 bases remaining between them. Germline-derived CDR1 and CDR2 are SQVTM and ANQGSEA. The CDR3 covers 19 residues. CDR3: CSVEDPFNGGTVSTGELFF. The CDR3 DNA follows: TGCAGCGTTGAAGATCCATTTAACGGAGGGACAGTAAGCACCGGGGAGCTGTTTTTT.

This clonotype was counted many times. The genes are TRBV28 and TRBJ2-7; the D call may be TRBD1 or TRBD2 (6 bases each). Germline CDR1 and CDR2: MDHEN and SYDVKM. The CDR3 loop spans 12 amino acids. V was trimmed by 11 bases and J by 2 bases, leaving 13 bases between them. The DNA for the CDR3 is TGTGCCGCGGGTCGGGGGCCCTACGAGCAGTACTTC. Amino acids: CAAGRGPYEQYF.

This clonotype showed up many times. V usage is TRBV5-1 and J usage is TRBJ2-6; D may correspond to TRBD1 or TRBD2 (5 bases each). The CDR3 is 17 amino acids. The V end lost 2 bases, the J end lost 5 bases, and 17 bases lay between the germline ends. In germline, CDR1 is SGHRS, CDR2 YFSETQ. DNA for the CDR3: TGCGCCAGCAGCTTAAATGGGACGGGCCTTTGGGCCAACGTCCTGACTTTC. As protein: CASSLNGTGLWANVLTF.

This clonotype has just a few counts. The gene calls are TRBV7-8 and TRBJ2-7; no definite D call. The germline gives CDR1 SGHVS, CDR2 FQNEAQ. V lost 1 base and J 3 bases, leaving 7 bases between the germline ends. The CDR3 is made up of 13 amino acids. This chain's CDR3 is CASSLEADYEQYF. As DNA, the CDR3 is TGTGCCAGCAGCTTAGAGGCAGACTACGAGCAGTACTTC.

The V and J genes are TRBV10-3 and TRBJ1-2, with 9 bases that match TRBD1. Per germline, CDR1 ENHRY and CDR2 SYGVKD. V lost 4 bases to trimming and J lost 9 bases; unmatched junction nucleotides: 3. The CDR3 has 12 residues. The DNA for the CDR3 is TGTGCCATCAGTGTTGACAGGGGGAGCTACACCTTC. It translates to CAISVDRGSYTF.

The table lists this clonotype with a few counts. The genes are TRBV6-2 or TRBV6-3 and TRBJ1-1, with 7 bases aligning to TRBD1. Germline V CDR1 and CDR2: MNHEY, SVGEGT. The CDR3 spans 16 residues. With 7 bases clipped from V and 0 bases from J, the junction kept 11 bases outside the gene matches. This CDR3 reads CASTLRTGDMNTEAFF. CDR3 DNA: TGTGCCAGCACCCTTAGGACAGGAGACATGAACACTGAAGCTTTCTTT.

This clonotype occurred a few times. V and J are TRBV4-3 and TRBJ2-1, with TRBD2 identical over 7 bases. Germline trimming cut 0 bases from V and 2 bases from J; bases unmatched to any gene: 4. From germline, CDR1 is LGHNA and CDR2 YSLEER. The CDR3 extends over 16 amino acids. The DNA for the CDR3 is TGCGCCAGCAGCCAAGATACTAGCGCCACCTACAATGAGCAGTTCTTC. The encoded protein is CASSQDTSATYNEQFF.

The gene calls are TRBV7-2 and TRBJ2-3; 9 positions agree with TRBD2. Germline V gene data show CDR1 as SGHTA and CDR2 as FQGNSA. There are 15 residues in the CDR3. For the CDR3, the DNA is TGTGCAACCCAAATAGCGGGGGTTAGCACAGATACGCAGTATTTT. It codes for CATQIAGVSTDTQYF.

The table lists this clonotype with a few counts. This rearrangement joins TRBV14 to TRBJ2-7; D is unresolved. V was shortened by 5 bases and J by 3 bases, with 11 bases between the two germline ends. Germline V lookup: CDR1 SGHDN, CDR2 FVKESK. CDR3 length: 13 residues. The CDR3 sequence: CASSERGRYEQYV. Written as DNA, the CDR3 is TGTGCCAGCAGCGAGCGCGGCCGCTACGAGCAGTACGTC.

This clonotype has just a few counts. The chain has TRBV4-1 and TRBJ2-5, with D maybe TRBD1 (5 bases). The length of the CDR3 is 17 residues. The germline gives CDR1 MGHRA, CDR2 YSYEKL. V was cut by 0 bases and J by 2 bases, with 16 bases left in between. CDR3 residues: CASSQDFWWGVQETQYF. The CDR3 DNA is TGCGCCAGCAGCCAAGATTTTTGGTGGGGCGTACAAGAGACCCAGTACTTC.

This chain joins TRBV20-1 and TRBJ2-7, with D maybe TRBD1 (5 bases). CDR1 and CDR2 from the germline V gene are DFQATT and SNEGSKA (reference sequence). V dropped 0 bases and J dropped 0 bases, with 9 bases sitting between them. The CDR3 spans 14 residues. The CDR3 here is CSARDTGSSYEQYF. CDR3 sequence (DNA): TGCAGTGCTAGAGATACAGGTAGCTCCTACGAGCAGTACTTC.

V is TRBV6-2 or TRBV6-3 and J is TRBJ1-1; no definite D call. Germline assignment: CDR1 MNHEY and CDR2 SVGEGT. V dropped 6 bases and J dropped 6 bases, with 8 bases sitting between them. The CDR3 is made up of 11 amino acids. CDR3 DNA: TGTGCCAGCAGGCGACAAGCTGAAGCTTTCTTT. Encoded protein: CASRRQAEAFF.